The 23 T cell receptor beta chains listed next were all sequenced from one sample in a study of T cells in Graves' hyperthyroidism and ophthalmopathy. The TCR beta CDR3 regions underwent amplification using RNA transcripts as the source. A set of HTBI primers served as the primers for a first-round RT-PCR of the TCR CDR3. MiXCR was run by TCRdb on the multiplex PCR reads, yielding one entry per CDR3 protein. The data show some 490,000 distinct CDR3 sequences, under 25% seen once. Sequencing used blood. The receptors come from a woman aged 65 to 85 with Graves' ophthalmopathy.

This clonotype has only a few counts. The genes are TRBV28 and TRBJ2-7, with 7 bases lining up with TRBD2. V was clipped by 10 bases and J by 3 bases; unmatched bases: 12. Germline assignment: CDR1 MDHEN and CDR2 SYDVKM. The CDR3 is 14 amino acids. The CDR3 reads CATLPSGARYEQYF. Here the CDR3 DNA reads TGTGCCACCCTCCCTAGCGGAGCCCGCTACGAGCAGTACTTC.

The chain uses TRBV12-3 or TRBV12-4 and TRBJ1-1; D may be TRBD1 (6 bases). The CDR3 has 14 residues. Trimming took 8 bases from V and 5 from J, leaving 18 bases between them. DNA of the CDR3: TGTGCCAGCTCCAGGGAAGGAGGGGGGACTGAAGCTTTCTTT. This encodes CASSREGGGTEAFF.

This clonotype was seen repeatedly, ten times or more. V gene TRBV6-2 or TRBV6-3 combines with J gene TRBJ1-1, with 10 positions matching TRBD1. Germline V gene data show CDR1 as MNHEY and CDR2 as SVGEGT. J lost 6 bases, V lost 5 bases, and 6 bases had no gene match. The CDR3 consists of 14 residues. The CDR3 sequence is CASSHQTGGPEAFF. In DNA form, the CDR3 reads TGTGCCAGCAGTCATCAGACAGGGGGCCCTGAAGCTTTCTTT.

The V call is TRBV4-3, the J call TRBJ2-3, with 13 nucleotides matching TRBD2. Germline lookup yields CDR1 LGHNA and CDR2 YSLEER. The CDR3 sequence is 17 residues long. V was clipped by 0 bases and J by 2 bases; unmatched bases: 2. The CDR3, as DNA: TGCGCCAGCAGCCAAGAGGGACTAGCGGGGATCACAGATACGCAGTATTTT. This encodes CASSQEGLAGITDTQYF.

This clonotype came up a few times. The V and J genes are TRBV29-1 and TRBJ2-3; D tentatively reads TRBD1 or TRBD2 (5 bases each). Trimming took 4 bases from V and 0 from J, leaving 17 bases between them. Germline CDR1 SQVTM, CDR2 ANQGSEA. There are 16 residues in the CDR3. The CDR3 region has the DNA TGCAGCGTTGCCGACCCGGGACGGACAAGCACAGATACGCAGTATTTT. Encoded protein: CSVADPGRTSTDTQYF.

The rearrangement joins TRBV11-2 to TRBJ2-5; D gene ambiguous. V dropped 5 bases and J dropped 4 bases, with 14 bases sitting between them. Germline V gene data show CDR1 as SGHAT and CDR2 as FQNNGV. This CDR3 is built from 14 residues. The CDR3 region has the DNA TGTGCCAGCAGCCTCGGAAGTCCTGGAGAGACCCAGTACTTC. As protein: CASSLGSPGETQYF.

This clonotype occurred a few times. The CDR3 nucleotides read TGTGCCAGCAGTTTTGGGGGAATAGGTGGCTACACCTTC. Translation gives CASSFGGIGGYTF. J is TRBJ1-2 and V is TRBV12-3 or TRBV12-4, with a tentative D call TRBD1 (5 bases). The V end was cut by 3 bases, the J end by 7 bases, with 12 bases between. CDR3 length equals 13 residues.

In this sample, this clonotype turned up a few times. The genes are TRBV3-1 and TRBJ1-2; D unclear. Per germline, CDR1 LGHDT and CDR2 YNNKEL (reference sequence). Trimming pared 4 bases from V and 0 bases from J, leaving 21 bases between. The CDR3 sequence is 18 residues long. CDR3 sequence: CASSRAGSTLTANYGYTF. DNA for the CDR3: TGTGCCAGCAGCCGAGCGGGGTCCACCCTCACTGCTAACTATGGCTACACCTTC.

V and J are TRBV19 and TRBJ2-1, with a weak D call TRBD2 (6 bases). The V gene lost 9 bases and the J gene lost 5 bases, with 14 bases spanning the gap. The CDR3 extends over 13 amino acids. Germline CDR1 is LNHDA and CDR2 is SQIVND (reference sequence). The CDR3 is CASLGTLHNEQFF. CDR3 coding DNA: TGTGCCAGCCTCGGGACTCTCCACAATGAGCAGTTCTTC.

V and J are TRBV5-1 and TRBJ2-7; TRBD1 matches at 8 bases. V was pared by 6 bases and J by 9 bases, with 11 bases of the junction left unmatched. The CDR3 covers 13 residues. Germline CDR1 and CDR2: SGHRS and YFSETQ. This CDR3 reads CASNTGQGRGQYF. CDR3 coding DNA: TGCGCCAGCAATACTGGACAGGGTCGCGGGCAGTACTTC.

This sequence joins TRBV28 and TRBJ1-5; 8 bases map to TRBD1. The V segment lost 2 bases and the J segment 1 base; nucleotides outside the gene matches: 7. Germline V gene lookup returns CDR1 MDHEN and CDR2 SYDVKM. This CDR3 contains 17 residues. The CDR3 is CASSLPGQGGSNQPQHF. CDR3 in DNA: TGTGCCAGCAGTTTACCCGGACAGGGAGGGAGCAATCAGCCCCAGCATTTT.

This clonotype was counted a few times. The rearrangement uses TRBV29-1 and TRBJ2-3, with D perhaps TRBD1 (5 bases). In germline, CDR1 is SQVTM, CDR2 ANQGSEA. V was clipped by 3 bases and J by 5 bases, with 18 bases between them. This CDR3 is 15 amino acids long. The chain's CDR3 is CSVDPLVPGQDTQYF. Here the CDR3 DNA reads TGCAGCGTTGACCCCCTGGTTCCAGGGCAAGATACGCAGTATTTT.

The chain links TRBV19 to TRBJ2-1; TRBD2 might be the D (5 bases). The CDR3 is made up of 13 amino acids. V lost 4 bases and J lost 9, with 13 bases in between. CDR1 and CDR2 (germline): LNHDA, SQIVND (reference sequence). CDR3 nucleotide sequence: TGTGCCAGTAGTACGACTGTGAGCGGTGAGCAGTTCTTC. Translation: CASSTTVSGEQFF.

The rearrangement joins TRBV6-1 to TRBJ2-7, with a possible D match to TRBD1 (6 bases). From germline, CDR1 is MNHNS and CDR2 SASEGT. This CDR3 is built from 15 residues. The V gene lost 0 bases and the J gene lost 5 bases, with 14 bases spanning the gap. The CDR3 loop is CASSEAKYRAHEQYF. The DNA for the CDR3 is TGTGCCAGCAGTGAAGCAAAGTACAGGGCCCACGAGCAGTACTTC.

J is TRBJ2-1 and V is TRBV5-5, with TRBD2 matching 13 bases. The CDR3 contains 18 residues. Per the germline V gene, CDR1 is SGHKS and CDR2 is YYEKEE (reference sequence). With 4 bases clipped from V and 4 bases from J, the junction kept 11 bases outside the gene matches. The CDR3 here is CASSPGLAGSGGYNEQFF. The CDR3 DNA reads as TGTGCCAGCAGCCCGGGACTAGCGGGATCGGGGGGTTACAATGAGCAGTTCTTC.

This clonotype was counted at least ten times. The chain links TRBV3-1 to TRBJ2-7; D is unresolved. V was trimmed by 4 bases and J by 1 base, leaving 5 bases between them. CDR1 is LGHDT and CDR2 is YNNKEL in the germline V gene (reference sequence). The CDR3 has 12 amino acids. The CDR3 region is CASSRASYEQYF. CDR3 DNA sequence: TGTGCCAGCAGCCGGGCTTCCTACGAGCAGTACTTC.

The chain joins TRBV6-2 or TRBV6-3 to TRBJ1-1; no clear D gene. Trimming left V 6 bases short and J 1 base short, with 18 bases between. The CDR3 is 16 amino acids. Germline lookup yields CDR1 MNHEY and CDR2 SVGEGT. CDR3 loop: CASSRPTWSANTEAFF. Here the CDR3 DNA reads TGTGCCAGCAGCCGCCCCACATGGTCGGCGAACACTGAAGCTTTCTTT.

This clonotype was recorded once. The chain links TRBV12-5 to TRBJ2-1, with D perhaps TRBD1 (6 bases). The V gene's germline CDR1 is LGHNT and CDR2 FRNRAP. Trimming took 3 bases from V and 1 from J, leaving 10 bases between them. The length of the CDR3 is 15 residues. The CDR3 DNA reads as TGTGCTAGTGGTTTACAGGGTAGGTCCTACAATGAGCAGTTCTTC. This encodes CASGLQGRSYNEQFF.

Only a few counts were recorded for this clonotype. The rearrangement joins TRBV20-1 to TRBJ2-3; D is uncertain. V lost 3 bases, J lost 6 bases, and 10 bases lay in between. Germline loops: CDR1 DFQATT, CDR2 SNEGSKA (reference sequence). The CDR3 sequence is 12 residues long. The CDR3 DNA reads as TGCAGTGCTAGCCACTTGGGGGATACGCAGTATTTT. It translates to CSASHLGDTQYF.

This clonotype has a handful of counts. The genes are TRBV28 and TRBJ1-6; 9 bases map to TRBD1. The V gene's germline CDR1 is MDHEN and CDR2 SYDVKM. V dropped 6 bases and J dropped 10; count of bases not matched to a gene: 10. The CDR3 is made up of 15 amino acids. The CDR3 DNA sequence: TGTGCCAGCAGCTTAGAGGGACAGGGACGGTCACCCCTCCACTTT. Translation: CASSLEGQGRSPLHF.

This clonotype has ten or more counts. The chain employs TRBV7-2 and TRBJ2-3; 7 bases align to TRBD2. The CDR3 has 16 residues. Germline V gene data show CDR1 as SGHTA and CDR2 as FQGNSA. J gave up 9 bases and V 5 bases, and 17 bases lay outside the gene matches. In nucleotides, the CDR3 is TGTGCCAGCAGCCCCGGGGATAGCGGGTTACTGGGCACGCAGTATTTT. Encoded protein: CASSPGDSGLLGTQYF.

The rearrangement joins TRBV30 to TRBJ1-2; D is perhaps TRBD1 (5 bases). Germline V lookup: CDR1 GTSNPN, CDR2 SVGIG (reference sequence). V was trimmed by 4 bases and J by 0 bases, leaving 9 bases between them. The CDR3 contains 13 residues. This CDR3 is CAWTRAANYGYTF. CDR3 nucleotide sequence: TGTGCCTGGACCAGGGCTGCTAACTATGGCTACACCTTC.

This chain connects TRBV5-1 to TRBJ1-1; TRBD1 might be the D (5 bases). Germline V gene sequence: CDR1 SGHRS, CDR2 YFSETQ. The CDR3 has 14 residues. The V gene lost 0 bases and the J gene lost 7 bases, with 13 bases spanning the gap. This CDR3 reads CASSLGGQDVEAFF. The CDR3 bases are TGCGCCAGCAGCTTGGGTGGACAAGATGTTGAAGCTTTCTTT.